This T cell receptor (beta chain) was captured in a study of shared clonotypes between healthy human individuals. The CDR3 spans 12 residues. The V gene's germline CDR1 is MNHNY and CDR2 SVGAGI (reference sequence). Deletions cut 9 bases from V and 5 bases from J, with 14 bases between. CD45RO negativity and positive selection for CCR7 defined naive CD8 cells, a population that excluded terminally differentiated effector memory CD45RA+ cells. For every subset, genomic DNA was evenly distributed across several immunoSEQ plates. TCRdb keeps only in-frame clones here, not all; method: immunoSEQ multiplex PCR. This sample has about 2.1 million clones, with over 85% found just once. This clone was recorded once.

This sequence was found in a man aged 18 to 29 in good health. Some clones in this sample may be carry-over from other donors' samples. Sequenced material: naive CD8+ T cells from PBMCs. The chain is built from TRBV6-6 and TRBJ2-7; possible D gene TRBD1, 6 bases. The CDR3 spells CASTGNVHEQYF. As DNA, the CDR3 is TGTGCCAGTACAGGGAACGTACACGAGCAGTACTTC.